The rows below give T cell receptor beta chains drawn from one sample of a study of shared clonotypes between healthy human individuals. Assay: immunoSEQ multiplex PCR; the TCRdb copy retains only in-frame clones and omits some. The table records about 470,000 clones, 70% to 80% of them present only once. Input material: PBMCs. The receptors originated from a woman aged 40 to 50 in good health. Some clones in this sample may be carry-over from other donors' samples. Each CDR3 is given with its conserved first and last residue. Fields, in order: V gene, clone size, J gene, D gene, CDR3 DNA, CDR3 protein. The D gene is left open where the match is weak. Rows may omit the clone size; those that give it use once, few, many or a size class.

>TRBV6-1|few|TRBJ1-2|.
TGTGCCAGCAGTGAAGCAGGGGGGCTGGGCGGCTACACCTTC
CASSEAGGLGGYTF
>TRBV2|.|TRBJ2-7|.
TGTGCCAGCAGTGAATTGGAGACGACGGGTAACTACGAGCAGTACTTC
CASSELETTGNYEQYF
>TRBV29-1|few|TRBJ1-1|.
TGCAGCGTTGGTGGAGGGAGCACTGAAGCTTTCTTT
CSVGGGSTEAFF
>TRBV7-2|.|TRBJ2-3|.
TGTGCCAGCAGCCCTATCCCCTACACAGATACGCAGTATTTT
CASSPIPYTDTQYF
>TRBV5-1|.|TRBJ2-3|TRBD2
TGCGCCAGCAGCAAGGGACTAGCGGGCCGCACAGATACGCAGTATTTT
CASSKGLAGRTDTQYF
>TRBV7-2|.|TRBJ2-2|TRBD1
TGTGCCAGCAGCGCGCACCGGGACAGGGGTACCGGGGAGCTGTTTTTT
CASSAHRDRGTGELFF
>TRBV20-1|.|TRBJ1-1|.
TGCAGAGTTACTTGGGGCACTGAAGCTTTCTTT
CRVTWGTEAFF
>TRBV5-4|.|TRBJ1-1|.
TGTGCCAGCAGCTTGGCCGACAGAAGGAACACTGAAGCTTTCTTT
CASSLADRRNTEAFF
>TRBV15|.|TRBJ2-3|.
TGTGCCACCAGCAAAGGGGCAAAGGCGGATACGCAGTATTTT
CATSKGAKADTQYF
>TRBV27|.|TRBJ1-2|TRBD1
TGTGCCAGCAGTTTACATTCGGACAGGGAAGGGGTTGGCTATGGCTACACCTTC
CASSLHSDREGVGYGYTF
>TRBV18|once|TRBJ2-7|.
TGTGCCAGCTCACCAACAGGGTATCACGAGCAGTACTTC
CASSPTGYHEQYF
>TRBV10-3|.|TRBJ2-2|TRBD2
TGTGCCATCAGTGAACTAGCGGGGGGCCCGACCGGCGGGGAGCTGTTTTTT
CAISELAGGPTGGELFF
>TRBV7-7|.|TRBJ2-1|.
TGTGCCAGCAGCTTAGATGCCAGAGACAATGAGCAGTTCTTC
CASSLDARDNEQFF
>TRBV4-1|.|TRBJ2-7|TRBD2
TGCGCCAGCAGCAAATATAGGACTAGCGGGAGTCTCTACGAGCAGTACTTC
CASSKYRTSGSLYEQYF
>TRBV4-1|.|TRBJ1-2|.
TGCGCCAGCAGCCAAGAAATAGCCGGGACGGTCTATGGCTACACCTTC
CASSQEIAGTVYGYTF
>TRBV19|few|TRBJ1-1|.
TGTGCCAGTAGCCTCAACAGCGGAGAAGCTTTCTTT
CASSLNSGEAFF
>TRBV6-4|.|TRBJ1-4|.
TGTGCCAGCAGGGAGGAGATGGCGCCCACTAATGAAAAACTGTTTTTT
CASREEMAPTNEKLFF
>TRBV11-3|.|TRBJ1-1|.
TGTGCCAGTACAAGCGTGACAGGTCAGAACACTGAAGCTTTCTTT
CASTSVTGQNTEAFF
>TRBV9|.|TRBJ1-1|.
TGTGCCAGCAGCGTAGTAGGCGGTATGAACACTGAAGCTTTCTTT
CASSVVGGMNTEAFF
>TRBV5-1|few|TRBJ2-1|.
TGCGCCAGCAGCTTGGCTTTAGCTAGTGAGCAGTTCTTC
CASSLALASEQFF
>TRBV28|.|TRBJ2-1|TRBD1
TGTGCCAGCTCTAAGACAGGGCCCAATGAGCAGTTCTTC
CASSKTGPNEQFF
>TRBV27|.|TRBJ2-2|.
TGTGCCAGCAGTTTAAATCAAAACACCGGGGAGCTGTTTTTT
CASSLNQNTGELFF
>TRBV5-1|.|TRBJ2-7|.
TGCGCCAGCAAGGGGGGGGCAGGCTCCTACGAGCAGTACTTC
CASKGGAGSYEQYF
>TRBV7-9|many|TRBJ2-3|TRBD2
TGTGCCAGCAGCTTTAGCGGGAACACAGATACGCAGTATTTT
CASSFSGNTDTQYF
>TRBV5-1|.|TRBJ2-7|.
TGCGCCAGCAGAAACAGGGATATCACCTACGAGCAGTACTTC
CASRNRDITYEQYF
>TRBV29-1|.|TRBJ2-5|.
TGCAGCGGAAAAGGACTGCAAGAGACCCAGTACTTC
CSGKGLQETQYF
>TRBV10-1|.|TRBJ2-5|TRBD1
TGCGCCAGCAGTAAAGAACAGGGGGCCGGGACCCAGTACTTC
CASSKEQGAGTQYF
>TRBV27|.|TRBJ2-3|TRBD1
TGTGCCAGCAGTCGGACAGGGGGCGGGTTAGATACGCAGTATTTT
CASSRTGGGLDTQYF
>TRBV18|once|TRBJ2-7|TRBD1
TGTGCCAGCTCACCACTTACAGGGGACCACGAGCAGTACTTC
CASSPLTGDHEQYF
>TRBV2|.|TRBJ2-7|.
TGTGCCAGCAGTGGAGGGAGGGGGGCCGGTAGGGAGCAGTACTTC
CASSGGRGAGREQYF
>TRBV28|.|TRBJ1-1|.
TGTGCCAGCAGTTTTCGATCCCAGCCTGAAGCTTTCTTT
CASSFRSQPEAFF
>TRBV29-1|few|TRBJ1-2|.
TGCAGCGTTGAATCCAGCTATGGCTACACCTTC
CSVESSYGYTF
>TRBV30|few|TRBJ1-1|TRBD1
TGTGCCTGGAGCAAAGGACAGGCCATGAACACTGAAGCTTTCTTT
CAWSKGQAMNTEAFF
>TRBV27|.|TRBJ2-4|TRBD2
TGTGCCAGCAGTCGGCGGGAGACTGGAAACATTCAGTACTTC
CASSRRETGNIQYF
>TRBV10-3|.|TRBJ1-5|.
TGTGCCATCAGTGTACAGGGTTTGGATCAGCCCCAGCATTTT
CAISVQGLDQPQHF
>TRBV30|once|TRBJ2-7|.
TGTGCCTGGGAGATAATACAGGACTACGAGCAGTACTTC
CAWEIIQDYEQYF
>TRBV25-1|.|TRBJ1-2|.
TGTGCCAGTCACCGGGACATCTATGGCTACACCTTC
CASHRDIYGYTF
>TRBV5-1|.|TRBJ2-3|TRBD2
TGCGCCAGCAGCGGGGGGACTAGCGGGAGCGCAGATACGCAGTATTTT
CASSGGTSGSADTQYF
>TRBV4-3|.|TRBJ2-6|.
TGCGCCAGCAGCCAAGATATCCCGTCCGCCGGCTCTGGGGCCAACGTCCTGACTTTC
CASSQDIPSAGSGANVLTF
>TRBV7-9|.|TRBJ1-2|.
TGTGCCAGCAGCTTAGAGGCAGGGTCTAACTATGGCTACACCTTC
CASSLEAGSNYGYTF
>TRBV28|.|TRBJ2-7|.
TGTGCCAGCGGCAGGACCGGGACCAGATTGTACGAGCAGTACTTC
CASGRTGTRLYEQYF
>TRBV4-1|.|TRBJ2-1|.
TGCGCCAGCAGCCACCCCTCGGGACGGGGGACGAATGAGCAGTTCTTC
CASSHPSGRGTNEQFF
>TRBV25-1|once|TRBJ1-2|.
TGTGCCAGCAGCCGGGTCCAGGGTTATGGCTACACCTTC
CASSRVQGYGYTF